The clone carrying this TCR beta chain was seen only a few times. The antigen remains unidentified. These data come from a study of CD8 T cells in ankylosing spondylitis. Regarding the study as a whole: One TCR beta motif, made up of under ten highly homologous variants, appeared characteristic of ankylosing spondylitis blood. Certain motif variants had earlier been reported in reactive arthritis synovial fluid and blood. In ankylosing spondylitis patients, matched synovial fluid reportedly showed significant enrichment of disease-linked clones.

A quantitative 5'-RACE method, one with molecular barcodes, was used to make TCR beta libraries. Using its own MiXCR run on the 5' RACE reads, TCRdb lists one record per CDR3 protein. The sample lists nearly 250,000 distinct CDR3 sequences, over 30% seen once, with roughly 4.2% in the top ten. V lost 1 base and J lost 4, with 8 bases in between. This CDR3 region has 14 residues. Germline V gene sequence: CDR1 SGHTA, CDR2 FQGNSA. This sequence joins TRBV7-2 and TRBJ2-1; D is undetermined. Sample: blood, either unsorted or a sorted T cell fraction (not recorded which). The origin of this receptor is a male donor with ankylosing spondylitis or in good health (not recorded which). The CDR3 sequence: CASSLEAFYNEQFF. Here the CDR3 DNA reads TGTGCCAGCAGCTTAGAGGCTTTTTACAATGAGCAGTTCTTC.